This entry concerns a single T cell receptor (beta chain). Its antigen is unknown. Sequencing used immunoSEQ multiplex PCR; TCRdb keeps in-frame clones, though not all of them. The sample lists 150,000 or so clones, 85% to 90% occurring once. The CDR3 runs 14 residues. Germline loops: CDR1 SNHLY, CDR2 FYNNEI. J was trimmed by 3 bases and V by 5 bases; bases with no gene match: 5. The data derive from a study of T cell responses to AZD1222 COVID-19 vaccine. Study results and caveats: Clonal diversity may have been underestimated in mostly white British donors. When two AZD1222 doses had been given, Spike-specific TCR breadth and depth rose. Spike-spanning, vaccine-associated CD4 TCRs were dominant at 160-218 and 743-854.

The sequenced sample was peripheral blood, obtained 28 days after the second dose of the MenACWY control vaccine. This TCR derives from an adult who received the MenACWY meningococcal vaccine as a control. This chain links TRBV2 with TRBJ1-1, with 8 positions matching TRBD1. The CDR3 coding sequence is TGTGCCAGCAGTACGGACAGGGAGGACACTGAAGCTTTCTTT. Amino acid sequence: CASSTDREDTEAFF.